This T cell receptor beta chain appears in the sequencing data of a study of long-term antiretroviral therapy in people with HIV. This CDR3 region has 16 residues. Trimming removed 1 base at V and 1 base at J, with 14 bases between. CDR1 is SGHKS, CDR2 YYEKEE, per germline (reference sequence). Run at survey level, the immunoSEQ assay was version v3.0. Sequencing was performed with immunoSEQ multiplex PCR; in TCRdb, only in-frame clones are kept and a portion is missing. The sample records tens of thousands of clones, 80% to 85% being singletons. This chain connects TRBV5-5 to TRBJ1-1; possible D gene TRBD1, 5 bases. The clonotype comes from a man aged 18 to 29 with HIV. Material: unsorted PBMCs, obtained 1 year after starting antiretroviral therapy. The CDR3 loop is CASSLYGPGGNTEAFF. CDR3 in DNA: TGTGCCAGCAGCTTGTACGGGCCGGGGGGGAACACTGAAGCTTTCTTT.